This T cell receptor (beta chain) was recovered during a study of CD4 T cells in relation to SARS-CoV-2 and coronaviruses. As for the study in general: After around 10 days of antigen culture, PBMC TCR beta CDR3s were sequenced. The HLA restriction of the shared crossreactive spike epitopes was mapped. Study outcomes and limitations: Each donor contributed either pre-pandemic or post-infection samples, not both. No crossreactivity against non-spike viral proteins was tested here.

The method was immunoSEQ multiplex PCR; TCRdb's version includes in-frame clones alone and lacks a portion of them. The data show roughly 23,000 clones, 60% to 80% seen once. The CDR3 is 16 amino acids. V was pared by 2 bases and J by 0 bases, with 14 bases between. Germline CDR1 KGHSH, CDR2 LQKENI. Unexposed donor CD4+ T cells date from 2011-2018, before the COVID-19 pandemic. The cells were cultured for 10 days before CD4+ T cells were isolated. Notes on this clone: Its antigen remains unknown.

This chain uses TRBV18 with TRBJ2-7; no clear D gene. The sequencing sample was made of CD4+ T cells from PBMCs, cultured in vitro. The clonotype was recovered from a human donor in good health. As DNA, the CDR3 is TGTGCCAGCTCACCATCTGGGGTAGCCGGCTCCTACGAGCAGTACTTC. This sequence encodes CASSPSGVAGSYEQYF.